The 27 T cell receptor gamma chains reported below all come from one sample, sequenced in a study of Vδ1+ human thymocytes. These receptors' antigens are unknown. Findings and caveats of the study: Highly polyclonal TRG and TRD repertoires with Gaussian CDR3 length distributions appeared in thymus.

The template was reverse-transcribed extracted RNA. The CDR3 regions were amplified by multiplex PCR from V-gene primers to a constant-region primer. TCRdb called clones anew from the multiplex PCR reads with CATT. Among some 9,000 gamma-chain clones listed, around 54% were seen once. Sequenced input: Vdelta1+ gamma-delta thymocytes from the thymus. Subset noted: FACS-sorted CD3+ TCRalphabeta- TCRVdelta1+ TCRVdelta2- thymocytes. The receptor set was obtained from a girl in the first two years of life who had congenital heart surgery.

In its sample, this clone was seen a few times. At one end, the junction sequence differs from germline, possibly due to a read error. The J gene is TRGJ1 or TRGJ2, the V gene TRGV8. Germline V lookup: CDR1 VENAVY, CDR2 YDSYNSRV. This CDR3 region has 11 residues. Here the CDR3 reads CATWRYYNKLF. The CDR3 region has the DNA TGTGCCACCTGGAGATATTATAACAAACTCTTT.

The gene calls are TRGV3 and TRGJ1 or TRGJ2. The J gene comes from matching the DNA to germline here; TCRdb lacks it. CDR3 length equals 16 residues. In germline, CDR1 is VTNTFY, CDR2 YDVSTARD (reference sequence). V lost 1 base, J lost 3 bases, and 12 bases stayed unmatched. The CDR3 bases are TGTGCCACCTGGGACAGCCCAGCCGGCGTTTATTATAAGAAACTCTTT. It codes for CATWDSPAGVYYKKLF.

J is TRGJ1 or TRGJ2 and V is TRGV8. TCRdb offers no J gene call, so here the DNA was matched to germline to obtain one. V shed 8 bases, J shed 3 bases, and the junction held 7 bases outside the gene matches. The CDR3 consists of 12 residues. The germline V gene has CDR1 VENAVY and CDR2 YDSYNSRV. The chain's CDR3 is CATSGAYYKKLF. DNA for the CDR3: TGTGCCACCTCGGGAGCTTATTATAAGAAACTCTTT.

This clone has only one observation. This chain joins TRGV2 and TRGJP2. As TCRdb names no J gene, one was assigned here on the basis of a DNA match to germline. The V gene end was trimmed by 0 bases and the J gene end by 10 bases; junction bases not matched to a gene: 11. From germline, CDR1 is EGSNGY and CDR2 YDSYNSKV. CDR3 size: 15 residues. The CDR3 loop reads CATWDGPGGIWIKTF. In nucleotides, the CDR3 is TGTGCCACCTGGGACGGGCCTGGGGGGATTTGGATCAAGACGTTT.

The count of this clone is one. The V gene is TRGV9, but the J gene lacks a call. The CDR3 length is 11 residues. Per the germline V gene, CDR1 is GITISATS and CDR2 is ISYDGTV (reference sequence). CDR3 DNA: TGTGCTTTGTGGGAGTTTGGAGAGGAACTCTTT. Protein product: CALWEFGEELF.

This clone was observed a single time. The V gene is TRGV9, the J gene TRGJ1 or TRGJ2. TCRdb supplies no J gene; here it was assigned by aligning the nucleotide sequence to germline. With 6 bases clipped from V and 3 bases from J, the junction kept 14 bases outside the gene matches. This CDR3 is built from 15 residues. The germline gives CDR1 GITISATS, CDR2 ISYDGTV (reference sequence). The CDR3 here is CALWKRDRLYYKKLF. CDR3 DNA: TGTGCCTTGTGGAAGCGGGACCGACTTTATTATAAGAAACTCTTT.

The chain carries TRGV4 and TRGJ1 or TRGJ2. TCRdb lists no J gene, so it was determined here by aligning the DNA to germline. Germline trimming cut 3 bases from V and 2 bases from J; bases unmatched to any gene: 10. Germline-derived CDR1 and CDR2 are EGSTGY and YDSYTSSV. This CDR3 has 15 residues. Here the CDR3 DNA reads TGTGCCACCTGGGATAGGCGGTATTATTATTATAAGAAACTCTTT. Translated: CATWDRRYYYYKKLF.

The chain couples TRGV5 to TRGJP2. Assignment of the J gene here rests on matching the DNA to germline, because TCRdb gives none. V lost 1 base and J lost 4; bases outside the gene matches: 6. The CDR3 runs to 15 residues. CDR1 is VINAFY, CDR2 YDVSNSKD, per germline. CDR3 sequence (DNA): TGTGCCACCTGGGACAGTACCCCTAGTGATTGGATCAAGACGTTT. Its translation: CATWDSTPSDWIKTF.

The genes are TRGV8 and TRGJ1 or TRGJ2. No J gene is reported in TCRdb; it was inferred here by comparing the DNA with germline. This CDR3 is built from 13 residues. Trimming removed 5 bases from V and 2 bases from J; junction bases left unmatched: 6. CDR1 and CDR2 from the germline V gene are VENAVY and YDSYNSRV. The CDR3 nucleotides are TGTGCCACCTGGGTCCCAGATTATTATAAGAAACTCTTT. Amino acids: CATWVPDYYKKLF.

With respect to this clone: The junction departs from germline at one end; a sequencing error may be responsible. This sample includes further DNA sequences coding for the same CDR3. The chain recombines TRGV4 with TRGJ1 or TRGJ2. TCRdb records no J gene; here it was assigned by comparing the DNA to germline. CDR3 size: 13 residues. Germline CDR1 and CDR2: EGSTGY and YDSYTSSV. CDR3 residues: CATWDGPEAGKLF. The DNA for the CDR3 is TGTGCCACTTGGGATGGGCCTGAGGCGGGGAAACTCTTT.

TRGV9 is the V gene, and the J gene was not called. The CDR3 sequence is 9 residues long. The germline V gene encodes CDR1 GITISATS and CDR2 ISYDGTV (reference sequence). CDR3 loop: CALWEVQLF. For the CDR3, the DNA is TGTGCCTTGTGGGAGGTGCAACTCTTT.

This clone was observed a handful of times. The chain employs TRGV3 and TRGJP2. V dropped 4 bases and J dropped 0; count of bases not matched to a gene: 5. The CDR3 contains 15 residues. Per the germline V gene, CDR1 is VTNTFY and CDR2 is YDVSTARD (reference sequence). In DNA form, the CDR3 reads TGTGCCACCTGGGATGGGGATAGTAGTGATTGGATCAAGACGTTT. Translating it yields CATWDGDSSDWIKTF.

V and J are TRGV9 and TRGJP. TCRdb lists no J gene, so it was determined here by aligning the DNA to germline. V shed 0 bases, J shed 4 bases, and the junction held 6 bases outside the gene matches. The CDR3 is 18 residues long. Germline loops: CDR1 GITISATS, CDR2 ISYDGTV (reference sequence). The CDR3 nucleotides are TGTGCCTTGTGGGAGGTGCTCGACCAAGAGTTGGGCAAAAAAATCAAGGTATTT. Translating gives CALWEVLDQELGKKIKVF.

This chain connects TRGV3 to TRGJ1 or TRGJ2. TCRdb gives no J gene; it was assigned here by matching the DNA to germline. Looked up from germline, CDR1 is VTNTFY and CDR2 is YDVSTARD (reference sequence). The CDR3 has 10 residues. Germline trimming cut 5 bases from V and 8 bases from J; bases unmatched to any gene: 3. The CDR3 here is CATWGNKKLF. In DNA, the CDR3 is TGTGCCACCTGGGGGAATAAGAAACTCTTT.

The chain joins TRGV4 to TRGJ1 or TRGJ2. The J gene, absent from TCRdb, was called here by matching the DNA to germline. With 3 bases clipped from V and 1 base from J, the junction kept 12 bases outside the gene matches. The CDR3 extends over 16 amino acids. CDR1 EGSTGY and CDR2 YDSYTSSV come from the germline V gene. The CDR3 sequence is CATWDLFGVNYYKKLF. In DNA, the CDR3 is TGTGCCACCTGGGATTTGTTTGGGGTCAATTATTATAAGAAACTCTTT.

The V gene is TRGV8, the J gene TRGJP2. TCRdb leaves out the J gene; it was filled in here by matching the DNA to germline. Germline loops: CDR1 VENAVY, CDR2 YDSYNSRV. The CDR3 loop spans 13 amino acids. V gave up 9 bases and J gave up 9 bases; unmatched junction bases: 13. The CDR3 DNA sequence: TGTGCCACCGACCTTACCAAACATTGGATCAAGACGTTT. Translation gives CATDLTKHWIKTF.

On this clone: Being one base from a much bigger clone, this may be a read error. V is TRGV9 and J is TRGJ1 or TRGJ2. No J segment appears in TCRdb, so it was assigned here by matching the sequence to germline. V shed 3 bases, J shed 3 bases, and the junction held 2 bases outside the gene matches. Per the germline V gene, CDR1 is GITISATS and CDR2 is ISYDGTV (reference sequence). The CDR3 has 12 residues. This chain's CDR3 is CALWECYYKKLF. The CDR3 bases are TGTGCCTTGTGGGAGTGTTATTATAAGAAACTCTTT.

This clone showed up just once. V and J are TRGV4 and TRGJ1 or TRGJ2. TCRdb does not report a J gene; here it was assigned by matching the DNA to germline references. The CDR3 is made up of 16 amino acids. The trim removed 0 bases at V and 0 bases at J, leaving 8 bases unmatched. The germline CDR1 and CDR2 sequences are EGSTGY and YDSYTSSV. The CDR3 region has the DNA TGTGCCACCTGGGATGGGTCCTTGGAGAATTATTATAAGAAACTCTTT. It encodes CATWDGSLENYYKKLF.

V gene TRGV9 combines with J gene TRGJ1 or TRGJ2. The J gene was not available in TCRdb and was assigned here by matching the DNA to germline segments. Germline V lookup: CDR1 GITISATS, CDR2 ISYDGTV (reference sequence). J was trimmed by 9 bases and V by 0 bases; bases with no gene match: 8. This CDR3 spans 13 amino acids. CDR3 region: CALWEVQEVKKLF. CDR3 in DNA: TGTGCCTTGTGGGAGGTGCAGGAAGTTAAGAAACTCTTT.

The V gene is TRGV3, the J gene TRGJ1 or TRGJ2. The germline gives CDR1 VTNTFY, CDR2 YDVSTARD (reference sequence). The CDR3 loop spans 14 amino acids. Trimming removed 0 bases from V and 6 bases from J; junction bases left unmatched: 8. The CDR3 bases are TGTGCCACCTGGGACAGGCTCCAGATTTATAAGAAACTCTTT. Translating it yields CATWDRLQIYKKLF.

About this clone itself: A junction end diverges from the germline sequence, so it may reflect a read error. V gene TRGV3 combines with J gene TRGJP2. The CDR3 contains 16 residues. In germline, CDR1 is VTNTFY, CDR2 YDVSTARD (reference sequence). CDR3 in DNA: TGTGCCACCCGGGACAGGCTTGGAGGTAGTGATTGGATCAAGACGTTT. Protein sequence: CATRDRLGGSDWIKTF.

There are a few counts of this clone. The chain links TRGV9 to TRGJ1 or TRGJ2. This CDR3 is built from 12 residues. Trimming at V came to 2 bases and at J to 12 bases, leaving 10 bases not matched to a gene. The germline gives CDR1 GITISATS, CDR2 ISYDGTV (reference sequence). Written as DNA, the CDR3 is TGTGCCTTGTGGGAGGCTTTTACCAGGAAACTCTTT. It specifies CALWEAFTRKLF.

The V call is TRGV4, the J call TRGJ1 or TRGJ2. The J gene is not listed in TCRdb, so it was assigned here from a DNA match to germline. J gave up 0 bases and V 3 bases, and 11 bases lay outside the gene matches. Germline loops: CDR1 EGSTGY, CDR2 YDSYTSSV. There are 16 residues in the CDR3. The CDR3 protein is CATWDWSSGNYYKKLF. DNA of the CDR3: TGTGCCACCTGGGATTGGAGTTCTGGGAATTATTATAAGAAACTCTTT.

Only a few counts were recorded for this clone. V gene TRGV8 combines with J gene TRGJ1 or TRGJ2. Here the J gene was assigned by germline matching of the DNA, as TCRdb has none. This CDR3 region has 10 residues. The V segment lost 2 bases and the J segment 12 bases; nucleotides outside the gene matches: 4. Per germline, CDR1 VENAVY and CDR2 YDSYNSRV. CDR3 in amino acids: CATWDKGKLF. In DNA form, the CDR3 reads TGTGCCACCTGGGATAAAGGGAAACTCTTT.

This chain uses TRGV3 with TRGJ1 or TRGJ2. Germline matching of the DNA provided the J gene here, since TCRdb leaves it blank. V shed 5 bases and J 9 bases; nucleotides not matched to a gene: 10. The V gene's germline CDR1 is VTNTFY and CDR2 YDVSTARD (reference sequence). This CDR3 region has 12 residues. The CDR3 is CATWAHVFKKLF. The CDR3 DNA reads TGTGCCACCTGGGCCCATGTCTTTAAGAAACTCTTT.

The V and J genes are TRGV3 and TRGJ1 or TRGJ2. The J gene, not given by TCRdb, was assigned here from a germline match of the nucleotide sequence. CDR3 size: 13 residues. Looked up from germline, CDR1 is VTNTFY and CDR2 is YDVSTARD (reference sequence). Trimming removed 0 bases from V and 10 bases from J; junction bases left unmatched: 9. CDR3 bases: TGTGCCACCTGGGACAGGCCGGTTGAAAAGAAACTCTTT. This sequence encodes CATWDRPVEKKLF.

The chain is built from TRGV8 and TRGJP2. TCRdb lists no J gene, so it was determined here by aligning the DNA to germline. Germline trimming cut 2 bases from V and 8 bases from J; bases unmatched to any gene: 11. The germline V gene has CDR1 VENAVY and CDR2 YDSYNSRV. The CDR3 is made up of 15 amino acids. The CDR3 protein is CATWDKLRGDWIKTF. CDR3 coding DNA: TGTGCCACCTGGGATAAGCTCCGTGGGGATTGGATCAAGACGTTT.